This is a list of T cell receptor beta chains from one sample in a study of T cells in Graves' hyperthyroidism and ophthalmopathy. TCRdb reanalysed the multiplex PCR reads using MiXCR and keeps one entry per CDR3 protein. Of 360,000 or so distinct CDR3 sequences detected, over 15% appear once; the ten largest clones hold around a sixth. Sequenced: blood. Receptors originate from a woman aged 40 to 50 with Graves' ophthalmopathy. Both conserved end residues are part of each CDR3. A D gene is named only where the DNA matches it firmly. Some rows have no size entry. The others give once, few or many, or a class for an expanded clone.

j_call clone_size d_call v_call cdr3_aa cdr3_nt
TRBJ2-7 many . TRBV29-1 CSAKPPVGEQYF TGCAGCGCCAAGCCCCCGGTGGGAGAGCAGTACTTC
TRBJ2-5 . TRBD2 TRBV11-2 CASSLGIGLAGLQETQYF TGTGCCAGCAGCTTAGGGATCGGACTAGCGGGATTGCAAGAGACCCAGTACTTC
TRBJ2-5 many TRBD1 TRBV7-2 CASSSSDRGIGTQYF TGTGCCAGCAGCTCGTCGGACAGGGGTATAGGGACCCAGTACTTC
TRBJ1-1 many . TRBV19 CASRIRGVRGQTLEAFF TGTGCCAGTAGGATAAGGGGGGTAAGAGGACAGACCCTAGAAGCTTTCTTT
TRBJ1-1 many . TRBV12-3/TRBV12-4 CASSLVVRIMNTEAFF TGTGCCAGCAGTTTAGTTGTTAGGATAATGAACACTGAAGCTTTCTTT
TRBJ2-7 many TRBD1 TRBV9 CASSEGQGDEQYF TGTGCCAGCAGCGAGGGACAGGGAGATGAGCAGTACTTC
TRBJ1-2 many . TRBV28 CASSLGRAGYTF TGTGCCAGCAGTTTAGGTAGAGCAGGCTACACCTTC
TRBJ2-7 many . TRBV12-3/TRBV12-4 CASTSTPVEQYF TGTGCCAGCACCTCCACCCCGGTCGAGCAGTACTTC
TRBJ1-2 many . TRBV19 CASSISGSDYGYTF TGTGCCAGTAGTATATCTGGGTCCGACTATGGCTACACCTTC
TRBJ2-7 many . TRBV27 CASSPSRFSEEQYF TGTGCCAGCAGTCCCTCTAGATTTTCAGAAGAGCAGTACTTC
TRBJ1-2 few . TRBV3-1 CASSQDGQGRAYGYTF TGTGCCAGCAGCCAAGATGGCCAGGGGAGGGCTTATGGCTACACCTTC
TRBJ2-5 many . TRBV18 CASQEQETQYF TGTGCCAGCCAGGAACAGGAGACCCAGTACTTC
TRBJ2-7 . . TRBV6-4 CASSAPGYEQYF TGTGCCAGCAGTGCTCCGGGATACGAGCAGTACTTC
TRBJ1-2 . . TRBV6-5 CASSFDRWEGYIF TGTGCCAGCAGTTTCGACAGATGGGAAGGCTACATCTTC
TRBJ1-3 . TRBD1 TRBV12-3/TRBV12-4 CASSVGQGAGNTIYF TGTGCCAGCAGCGTAGGACAGGGAGCTGGAAACACCATATATTTT
TRBJ2-2 many . TRBV7-3 CASSLGRGEPGELFF TGTGCCAGCAGCTTAGGGCGGGGCGAACCCGGGGAGCTGTTTTTT
TRBJ2-2 many . TRBV4-1 CASSQGEWGTNTGELFF TGCGCCAGCAGCCAAGGGGAGTGGGGAACGAACACCGGGGAGCTGTTTTTT
TRBJ2-7 many TRBD2 TRBV6-2/TRBV6-3 CASSETGGWTYEQYF TGTGCCAGCAGCGAGACGGGAGGGTGGACCTACGAGCAGTACTTC
TRBJ2-4 many . TRBV2 CASSGGEWIQYF TGTGCCAGCAGTGGGGGGGAATGGATTCAGTACTTC
TRBJ2-7 . TRBD2 TRBV20-1 CSASASGRGYEQYF TGCAGTGCTAGCGCTAGCGGGAGAGGTTACGAGCAGTACTTC
TRBJ2-7 many . TRBV4-3 CASSQDSVSSYEQYF TGCGCCAGCAGCCAAGATTCTGTCAGCTCCTACGAGCAGTACTTC
TRBJ2-5 many TRBD2 TRBV12-3/TRBV12-4 CASSLELAGLWETQYF TGTGCCAGCAGTTTGGAACTAGCGGGGTTATGGGAGACCCAGTACTTC
TRBJ1-1 many . TRBV12-5 CASGGDRGTEAFF TGTGCTAGTGGTGGGGACCGAGGGACTGAAGCTTTCTTT
TRBJ2-7 many . TRBV29-1 CSATVGGLGEQYF TGCAGCGCCACTGTCGGGGGTTTAGGCGAGCAGTACTTC
TRBJ1-2 many TRBD1 TRBV10-3 CAISESKGPGQADYGYTF TGTGCCATCAGTGAGTCCAAAGGACCGGGACAGGCAGACTATGGCTACACCTTC
TRBJ1-1 . . TRBV5-4 CASSLPVGGEAFF TGTGCCAGCAGCTTGCCGGTGGGGGGTGAAGCTTTCTTT
TRBJ1-2 many TRBD1 TRBV28 CASSRPIPGQGGYGYTF TGTGCCAGCAGTCGCCCCATACCGGGACAGGGAGGCTATGGCTACACCTTC
TRBJ2-5 once . TRBV7-6 CASSQGGGLQETQYF TGTGCCAGCAGCCAGGGGGGTGGGCTGCAAGAGACCCAGTACTTC
TRBJ1-1 many . TRBV7-8 CASSLGTMNTEAFF TGTGCCAGCAGCTTAGGTACCATGAACACTGAAGCTTTCTTT
TRBJ2-7 many . TRBV10-3 CAISESGRSSYEQYF TGTGCCATCAGTGAGTCGGGACGGAGCTCCTACGAGCAGTACTTC
TRBJ2-5 many . TRBV28 CASSLPGAAQETQYF TGTGCCAGCAGTTTACCCGGGGCCGCGCAAGAGACCCAGTACTTC
TRBJ2-7 many TRBD2 TRBV5-1 CASSPRLAGLLGYEQYF TGCGCCAGCAGCCCCCGACTAGCGGGGCTATTAGGATACGAGCAGTACTTC
TRBJ1-2 . . TRBV19 CASSIMNGYTF TGTGCCAGTAGTATTATGAATGGCTACACCTTC
TRBJ1-2 many . TRBV6-5 CASSYFFGYGYTF TGTGCCAGCAGTTACTTTTTCGGATATGGCTACACCTTC
TRBJ2-5 many . TRBV2 CASLLQETQYF TGTGCCAGCCTACTACAAGAGACCCAGTACTTC
TRBJ1-2 . . TRBV6-2/TRBV6-3 CASSFTRENGYTF TGTGCCAGCAGCTTCACACGGGAGAATGGCTACACCTTC
TRBJ1-2 . . TRBV12-3/TRBV12-4 CASTQVNYGYNF TGTGCCAGCACTCAAGTAAACTATGGCTACAACTTC
TRBJ1-1 many . TRBV3-1 CASSQVPAGNTEAFF TGTGCCAGCAGCCAAGTTCCGGCGGGAAACACTGAAGCTTTCTTT
TRBJ1-1 many . TRBV6-5 CASSRGGTDEAFF TGTGCCAGCAGTAGGGGAGGAACAGATGAAGCTTTCTTT
TRBJ2-7 many . TRBV12-3/TRBV12-4 CASSLAIGGQGLLAGEQYF TGTGCCAGCAGTTTAGCGATCGGGGGGCAAGGTCTTTTGGCAGGCGAGCAGTACTTC
TRBJ1-2 many . TRBV18 CASSDQGDYGYTF TGTGCCAGCTCAGACCAGGGTGACTATGGCTACACCTTC
TRBJ1-2 many . TRBV4-2 CASSQQTTANYGYTF TGTGCCAGCAGCCAACAGACGACGGCAAACTATGGCTACACCTTC
TRBJ1-2 many . TRBV12-3/TRBV12-4 CASSSSWGGYGYTF TGTGCCAGCAGCTCCTCTTGGGGGGGCTATGGCTACACCTTC
TRBJ1-2 many TRBD1 TRBV9 CASAQGAGAYGYTF TGTGCCAGCGCCCAGGGGGCGGGGGCCTATGGCTACACCTTC
TRBJ2-2 many TRBD1 TRBV6-1 CASSEEGAFGELFF TGTGCCAGCAGTGAAGAGGGGGCGTTCGGGGAGCTGTTTTTT
TRBJ2-7 many TRBD1 TRBV29-1 CSVTYRGLAYEQYF TGCAGCGTAACTTACAGGGGTTTGGCCTACGAGCAGTACTTC
TRBJ1-5 many . TRBV19 CASSIRTATNQPQHF TGTGCCAGTAGTATACGGACAGCAACTAATCAGCCCCAGCATTTT